Sequencing of this TCR beta chain was carried out in a study of shared clonotypes between healthy human individuals. Study-level points and caveats: Only blood samples were collected, and tissue repertoires likely differ.

This clone has at least ten counts. Its antigen is currently unknown. Additional DNA sequences in this sample encode the identical CDR3. Across several immunoSEQ plates, the genomic DNA of each subset was split evenly. Sequenced by immunoSEQ multiplex PCR; TCRdb stores in-frame clones only, minus some. The profile shows about 460,000 clones, 75% to 80% of them singletons. Trimming left V 0 bases short and J 1 base short, with 9 bases between. Germline values: CDR1 MNHEY, CDR2 SVGAGI. The CDR3 is 15 residues long. The chain carries TRBV6-5 and TRBJ1-1, with a weak D call TRBD1 (5 bases). The sequence was collected from a woman between 40 and 55 years old in good health. Some clones in this sample may be carry-over from other donors' samples. Input material: PBMCs. The chain's CDR3 is CASSYSGRANTEAFF. The CDR3 DNA is TGTGCCAGCAGTTACTCGGGACGGGCGAACACTGAAGCTTTCTTT.